This is a list of T cell receptor beta chains from one sample in a study of beta chain features in type 1 diabetes. Clones were sequenced by immunoSEQ multiplex PCR, and TCRdb holds only the in-frame ones, with some missing. The sample includes some 300,000 clones, about 8% of them seen just once. Sequenced input: central memory CD4+ T cells from blood. The source of these receptors is a young woman in good health. CDR3s include the opening cysteine and the closing phenylalanine or tryptophan. The order of the fields is J gene, clone size, V gene, D gene, CDR3 protein, CDR3 DNA. D genes are given only for firm matches. Clone size is given for some rows only: seen once, a few or many times, or a class if the clone is expanded.

TRBJ1-1 | few | TRBV15 | . | CATSSQLGTEAFF | TGTGCCACCAGCTCCCAACTGGGGACTGAAGCTTTCTTT
TRBJ1-1 | . | TRBV2 | . | CASSEGVGTEAFF | TGTGCCAGCAGTGAAGGAGTGGGTACTGAAGCTTTCTTT
TRBJ2-2 | . | TRBV7-2 | . | CASSSTNTGELFF | TGTGCCAGCAGCTCTACGAACACCGGGGAGCTGTTTTTT
TRBJ1-2 | . | TRBV19 | . | CASSQGFNYGYTF | TGTGCCAGTAGTCAGGGCTTTAACTATGGCTACACCTTC
TRBJ1-3 | few | TRBV12-5 | . | CASGLDPTYTIYF | TGTGCTAGTGGTTTGGACCCAACTTACACCATATATTTT
TRBJ2-3 | few | TRBV7-3 | TRBD2 | CASSLAGVTDTQYF | TGTGCCAGCAGCTTAGCGGGAGTGACAGATACGCAGTATTTT
TRBJ2-2 | few | TRBV11-2 | . | CASRSVAGELFF | TGTGCCAGCAGATCTGTCGCCGGGGAGCTGTTTTTT
TRBJ2-5 | few | TRBV7-2 | . | CASSLAMGLGGTQYF | TGTGCCAGCAGCTTAGCTATGGGGCTAGGGGGGACCCAGTACTTC
TRBJ2-1 | few | TRBV11-1 | TRBD2 | CASSSNSAGALYNEQFF | TGTGCCAGCAGCTCCAACTCAGCGGGAGCCCTCTACAATGAGCAGTTCTTC
TRBJ2-3 | many | TRBV2 | TRBD2 | CASSEVGSGRSLTQYF | TGTGCCAGCAGTGAAGTGGGTAGCGGGAGGTCGCTTACGCAGTATTTT
TRBJ2-6 | few | TRBV7-3 | TRBD1 | CASSLLFDRENPSGANVLTF | TGTGCCAGCAGCTTATTATTCGACAGGGAGAACCCCTCTGGGGCCAACGTCCTGACTTTC
TRBJ1-4 | . | TRBV7-9 | . | CASSFNQGTNEKLFF | TGTGCCAGCAGCTTTAACCAGGGAACTAATGAAAAACTGTTTTTT
TRBJ1-6 | few | TRBV7-2 | TRBD1 | CASRDREQSPLHF | TGTGCCAGTCGCGACAGGGAACAATCACCCCTCCACTTT
TRBJ2-1 | . | TRBV30 | . | CAWSVSYNEQFF | TGTGCCTGGAGTGTATCCTACAATGAGCAGTTCTTC
TRBJ2-1 | many | TRBV13 | . | CASSLVGTGYNEQFF | TGTGCCAGCAGCTTAGTGGGGACTGGGTACAATGAGCAGTTCTTC
TRBJ2-3 | few | TRBV10-3 | TRBD2 | CAISEGAGGPFGTDTQYF | TGTGCCATCAGTGAGGGAGCGGGGGGGCCATTCGGCACAGATACGCAGTATTTT
TRBJ1-1 | . | TRBV28 | . | CASRAGNMNTEAFF | TGTGCCAGCAGGGCTGGGAACATGAACACTGAAGCTTTCTTT